Included here is one T cell receptor (beta chain) sequence, with context. This clonotype is classified as medium-sized (0.01 to 0.1%). Its cognate antigen has yet to be identified. No clone much larger than this one lies a single base away; base qualities are absent. This specimen comes from a study of spatial heterogeneity in lung cancer (dated by TCRdb to the late 2010s). At the level of the whole study: Beta-chain transcripts were consistently detected in greater numbers than alpha-chain transcripts, which likely reflected higher beta-chain transcript abundance. In tumor regions, TCR transcript counts showed a strong correlation with a T cell transcriptional module score from matched bulk RNA-seq. In the raw uncorrected reads, each unique combination of TCR and UMI appeared more than ten times on average. The study quantitatively compared TCR alpha and beta repertoires across multiple tumor regions, matched nontumor lung and blood in non-small cell lung cancer. TCR repertoire features were related to nonsynonymous mutation counts determined by whole-exome sequencing of tumor tissue. At surgery, both alpha and beta chains were TCR-sequenced in about 200 tumor regions, some 64 matched nontumor lung samples and just over 55 PBMC samples. Paper-wide results and their limitations: The number of expanded intratumoral alpha and beta TCRs correlated with the tumor nonsynonymous mutation count. TCR-seq coverage of tumor T cells was estimated to be only around 7.3% for alpha chains and about 13% for beta chains. Counts of ubiquitous and regional expanded TCRs were found to correlate with counts of ubiquitous and regional nonsynonymous mutations, respectively. Confirming at a functional level the hypothesis that regional TCRs recognize regional mutations was considered to require additional single-cell paired TCR alpha and beta sequencing.

The junction carries 15 bases between V and J, which are trimmed by 6 bases and 7 bases respectively. Including cysteine and phenylalanine, the CDR3 has 12 amino acids. The retained sequence is limited to the CDR3, 36 bases, with the frame set at the first base. The germline V gene gives CDR1 as SQVTM and CDR2 as ANQGSEA. The intended sense of this specimen's time point label: sample taken at primary tumor resection. Samples were obtained from approximately 72 patients with early-stage, untreated non-small cell lung cancer from the lung TRACERx cohort. Without any cell sorting, TCR sequencing was performed on whole RNA extracted either from tumor and nontumor lung tissue or from cryopreserved PBMC samples. A patient was chosen for TCR sequencing only when enough RNA was available from at least two tumor regions. Before selection, tumor and adjacent nontumor lung specimens were reviewed by a lung pathologist.

Library preparation employed 5' RACE. The reads were generated on a NextSeq 500. The TCR library protocol attached a unique molecular identifier to each TCR cDNA molecule to allow correction of PCR and sequencing errors. On the study's bioinformatics: TCR identification, UMI-based error correction and CDR3 extraction were all carried out with Decombinator tools. TCRs above a frequency of 2 per 1,000, corresponding to the top 1% of the tumor frequency distribution, were defined as expanded. Expanded tumor TCRs statistically deemed absent (corrected P<0.05) from at least one tumor region were classed as regional, and all other expanded tumor TCRs were classed as ubiquitous. Each repertoire was subsampled 100 times to 5,000 TCRs, after which Renyi diversity was computed with the R vegan package. To build CDR3 similarity networks, amino acid triplet string-kernel similarity was used, and CDR3s were connected when their pairwise similarity was above 0.82. The public reads were run again by TCRdb, first through fastp at Q25 and then through MiXCR, and only productive beta chains were kept. Rows with one shared CDR3 protein collapse into an entry with the most common genes and DNA. TCRdb, not the original authors, processed these V and J calls. Counted in this sample were fewer than 15,000 distinct CDR3 sequences; roughly 6.6% of them appeared once. The biggest ten clones account for over 3% of the sample.

The TCR originated in a female donor with early-stage non-small cell lung cancer. The V gene is TRBV29-1 and the J gene is TRBJ1-1; tentative D gene TRBD1, with 5 bases matching. The source was lung tumor tissue, collected at surgery. The DNA sequence reads TGCAGCGTCGGAAGGGGAAGGGTTGAAGCTTTCTTT. Translated, it reads CSVGRGRVEAFF.